A single sample gave rise to the 19 T cell receptor beta chains below, sequenced in a study of tumor-infiltrating lymphocytes in primary liver carcinoma. Total RNA amounting to 500 ng was the source from which TCR beta cDNA was made with a constant-region primer. Construction of TCR beta libraries relied on three successive nested multiplex PCR rounds employing slightly modified ARM-PCR. A C-beta reverse primer and TRBV1-TRBV30 forward primers served in each of the first two PCR rounds, at 9 to 11 cycles apiece. MiXCR, run by TCRdb on the multiplex PCR reads, gives a single entry per CDR3 protein. The sample has a few hundred thousand distinct CDR3 sequences; 50% to 75% are singletons. Blood RNA came from unsorted whole blood; germline DNA was also extracted. What was sequenced was peripheral blood. These TCRs come from a woman aged 25 to 45 with primary liver carcinoma and hepatitis B virus infection.

Notes on this clonotype: A much more abundant neighbour one base away suggests this may be a read error. V is TRBV4-2 and J is TRBJ2-1; D is perhaps TRBD1 (6 bases). The length of the CDR3 is 14 residues. The V end was cut by 4 bases, the J end by 4 bases, with 11 bases between. Germline V CDR1 and CDR2: LGHNA, YNFKEQ. CDR3 sequence (DNA): TGTGCCAGCAGCCGAAGGGGGAGTTACAATGAGCAGTTCTTC. Translating gives CASSRRGSYNEQFF.

This clonotype was found a few times. The chain joins TRBV7-9 to TRBJ1-2; D not resolved. V lost 2 bases and J 8 bases, leaving 12 bases between the germline ends. Germline CDR1 reads SEHNR; CDR2 reads FQNEAQ (reference sequence). The CDR3 length is 13 residues. CDR3 in DNA: TGTGCCAGCAGCTTATTAACAATTGGAGGCTACACCTTC. Encoded protein: CASSLLTIGGYTF.

This clonotype was recorded once. Relative to the germline gene, one junction end is altered; a read error may explain this. The gene calls are TRBV29-1 and TRBJ2-6; the D gene is possibly TRBD1 (5 bases). The germline V gene has CDR1 SQVTM and CDR2 ANQGSEA. This CDR3 has 14 amino acids. CDR3 in DNA: TGCAGCGTTCGGATGAGCTCTGGGGCCAGCGTCCTGACTTTT. Residues: CSVRMSSGASVLTF.

This clonotype was recorded a few times. This chain links TRBV14 with TRBJ2-5, with D possibly matching TRBD1 (5 bases). CDR1 is SGHDN, CDR2 FVKESK, per germline. The CDR3 contains 13 residues. V lost 5 bases and J 5 bases, leaving 12 bases between the germline ends. The CDR3 DNA reads as TGTGCCAGCAGCTGGGGCCCCGGGGAGACCCAGTACTTC. Translating it yields CASSWGPGETQYF.

This clonotype has only a few counts. The rearrangement joins TRBV4-1 to TRBJ2-7, with a possible D match to TRBD2 (5 bases). The CDR3 is 17 residues long. V was cut by 2 bases and J by 0 bases, with 17 bases left in between. In germline, CDR1 is MGHRA, CDR2 YSYEKL. The CDR3 loop is CASSQPPGSAYSYEQYF. CDR3 nucleotide sequence: TGCGCCAGCAGCCAACCCCCGGGGTCAGCTTACTCCTACGAGCAGTACTTC.

As to this clonotype: A read error is likely, as this CDR3 ends without the conserved phenylalanine or tryptophan. V and J are TRBV11-2 and TRBJ2-1; D gene unclear. This CDR3 is 12 amino acids long. In germline, CDR1 is SGHAT, CDR2 FQNNGV. The DNA of the CDR3 is TGTGCCAGCATCTTAATGAGGAATGAGCAGTTCCTC. Translation: CASILMRNEQFL.

The V and J genes are TRBV18 and TRBJ2-5, with TRBD2 matching over 8 bases. CDR3 length: 16 residues. The V gene end was trimmed by 3 bases and the J gene end by 4 bases; junction bases not matched to a gene: 10. CDR1 is KGHSH, CDR2 LQKENI, per germline. The CDR3 nucleotides read TGTGCCAGCTCACCTAAGAGCGGGAGACGGGTAGAGACCCAGTACTTC. Translation: CASSPKSGRRVETQYF.

This chain connects TRBV6-5 to TRBJ1-1; D might be TRBD1 (5 bases). V was clipped by 0 bases and J by 4 bases, with 15 bases between them. In germline, CDR1 is MNHEY, CDR2 SVGAGI. The CDR3 spans 16 residues. This chain's CDR3 is CASSYSLPGQGTEAFF. The DNA of the CDR3 is TGTGCCAGCAGTTACTCCTTACCCGGGCAGGGCACTGAAGCTTTCTTT.

Regarding this clonotype: A read error may account for a junction end that differs from germline. The chain joins TRBV14 to TRBJ2-1, with 7 positions matching TRBD2. This CDR3 contains 13 residues. CDR1 SGHDN and CDR2 FVKESK come from the germline V gene. The CDR3 loop reads CACSPLGRNVQFF. The CDR3 DNA reads TGTGCCTGCAGCCCGCTCGGGAGGAATGTGCAGTTCTTC. The full variable domain, with the rest looked up from reference TRBV14 and TRBJ2-1, is EAGVTQFPSHSVIEKGQTVTLRCDPISGHDNLYWYRRVMGKEIKFLLHFVKESKQDESGMPNNRFLAERTGGTYSTLKVQPAELEDSGVYFCACSPLGRNVQFFGPGTRLTVL.

For this clonotype: It may be a read error: a sequence one base away is much more abundant. The V and J genes are TRBV4-1 and TRBJ2-1; D unclear. V lost 1 base, J lost 3 bases, and 19 bases lay in between. Germline V gene data show CDR1 as MGHRA and CDR2 as YSYEKL. The CDR3 length is 18 residues. CDR3 in DNA: TGCGCCAGCAGCCAAGTAGTGCCGAGGCAGTGGGGCTACAATGAGCAGTTCTTC. It yields the protein CASSQVVPRQWGYNEQFF.

The chain joins TRBV13 to TRBJ2-6; D unclear. With 4 bases removed from V and 0 bases from J, the gap between germline ends came to 13 bases. The germline V gene has CDR1 PRHDT and CDR2 FYEKMQ (reference sequence). The CDR3 runs to 17 residues. The CDR3 reads CASSSYNFDSGANVLTF. The CDR3, as DNA: TGTGCCAGCAGCTCATATAATTTCGACTCTGGGGCCAACGTCCTGACTTTC.

This clonotype was recorded at least ten times. The CDR3 bases are TGCAGCGCCGGACTAGCGGGACCCAATGAGCAGTTCTTC. It specifies CSAGLAGPNEQFF. The chain joins TRBV29-1 to TRBJ2-1, with TRBD2 identical over 12 bases. This CDR3 is 13 amino acids long. V was pared by 7 bases and J by 6 bases, with 4 bases of the junction left unmatched. Germline V gene data show CDR1 as SQVTM and CDR2 as ANQGSEA.

The V gene is TRBV11-2, the J gene TRBJ1-2; D is perhaps TRBD1 (5 bases). The germline CDR1 and CDR2 sequences are SGHAT and FQNNGV. Trimming shortened V by 8 bases and J by 10 bases, and 17 bases separated the two germline ends. The CDR3 runs 12 residues. The CDR3 DNA reads as TGTGCCAGCGGCCCCGAAGGGACCTCCTACACCTTC. Residues: CASGPEGTSYTF.

Concerning this clonotype: One junction end disagrees with the germline gene, perhaps due to a read error. This chain joins TRBV28 and TRBJ2-5; D not certain. CDR1 and CDR2 from the germline V gene are MDHEN and SYDVKM. The CDR3 is 10 residues long. CDR3 sequence reads: CVSSQETQYF. In DNA, the CDR3 is TGTGTCAGCAGTCAAGAGACCCAGTACTTC.

This chain links TRBV29-1 with TRBJ1-1; possibly TRBD1 for D (6 bases). The germline gives CDR1 SQVTM, CDR2 ANQGSEA. CDR3 size: 11 residues. V was trimmed by 6 bases and J by 8 bases, leaving 13 bases between them. The CDR3 is CSVVSGEEAFF. CDR3 coding DNA: TGCAGCGTGGTGTCAGGGGAGGAAGCTTTCTTT.

For this clonotype: Relative to the germline gene, one junction end is altered; a read error may explain this. The V and J genes are TRBV29-1 and TRBJ2-3; either TRBD1 or TRBD2 may supply D (6 bases each). Germline CDR1 SQVTM, CDR2 ANQGSEA. The CDR3 loop spans 17 amino acids. The CDR3 reads CGVERWGASVRIDTQYF. As DNA, the CDR3 is TGCGGCGTTGAACGATGGGGGGCTAGCGTGAGAATAGATACGCAGTATTTT.

The chain recombines TRBV5-8 with TRBJ2-7; tentatively, D is TRBD2 (5 bases). This CDR3 is built from 15 residues. Per the germline V gene, CDR1 is SGHTS and CDR2 is YDEGEE. Trimming stripped 5 bases from V and 6 bases from J, with 21 bases between. The CDR3 loop is CASRNEEDEKSEQYF. CDR3 nucleotide sequence: TGTGCCAGCAGGAATGAGGAGGACGAGAAGTCCGAGCAGTACTTC.

This clonotype has only one observation. The V and J genes are TRBV5-1 and TRBJ2-5; TRBD1 might be the D (6 bases). Trimming stripped 4 bases from V and 2 bases from J, with 15 bases between. The CDR3 contains 15 residues. Germline CDR1 and CDR2: SGHRS and YFSETQ. The CDR3, as DNA: TGCGCCAGCAGCCCCGGGACAAGGCGTCAAGAGACCCAGTACTTC. This gives the protein CASSPGTRRQETQYF.

With regard to this clonotype: An end of the junction differs from the germline gene, which may be a read error. This chain connects TRBV4-2 to TRBJ2-2; no clear D. CDR3 length: 14 amino acids. Germline CDR1 LGHNA, CDR2 YNFKEQ. CDR3 in amino acids: CASSQDQKTEELFF. The CDR3 DNA sequence: TGCGCCAGCAGCCAAGATCAAAAAACCGAGGAGCTGTTTTTT.